One and the same sample provided the 5 T cell receptor beta chains below, sequenced in a study of shared clonotypes between healthy human individuals (dated by TCRdb to the early 2020s). Libraries were constructed by the immunoSEQ multiplex PCR assay. The immuneACCESS repertoire file appears here via TCRdb, limited to in-frame rearrangements. These files lack a portion of the clones; in checked studies, under half of the deficit traces to unresolved V genes, and the cause of the others is not known. This sample holds approximately 110,000 clones; 67% were observed only once. The ten biggest clones cover approximately 23% of the sample. Sequencing was done on a sample of memory CD8+ T cells sorted from blood. The cell subset or site label here, explained by the study, means: CD45RO+ cells pooled with CCR7-negative TemRA cells. All receptors come from a woman aged 30 to 39 in good health.

The V gene is TRBV28, the J gene TRBJ2-7; D not resolved. Looked up from germline, CDR1 is MDHEN and CDR2 is SYDVKM. This CDR3 has 13 residues. V lost 6 bases and J 6 bases, leaving 15 bases between the germline ends. CDR3 nucleotide sequence: TGTGCCAGCAGGGTCGAAGAGAGCACCGAGCAGTACTTC. Translated: CASRVEESTEQYF.

The V gene is TRBV6-1, the J gene TRBJ2-7, with D possibly being TRBD1 (6 bases). Per germline, CDR1 MNHNS and CDR2 SASEGT. V was shortened by 6 bases and J by 1 base, with 10 bases between the two germline ends. The CDR3 covers 13 residues. CDR3 DNA sequence: TGTGCCAGCAGGCACAGGGTGTCCTACGAGCAGTACTTC. This codes for CASRHRVSYEQYF.

V and J are TRBV19 and TRBJ1-1; a weak D match, TRBD1 (5 bases). This CDR3 is built from 13 residues. Looked up from germline, CDR1 is LNHDA and CDR2 is SQIVND (reference sequence). The germline V and J ends were trimmed by 5 bases and 8 bases, with 15 bases remaining between them. CDR3 DNA sequence: TGTGCCAGTAGTCCCGGAGGGACGGTAGAAGCTTTCTTT. Residues: CASSPGGTVEAFF.

This clone was counted once. The chain uses TRBV11-1 and TRBJ2-5, with TRBD1 identical over 11 bases. Germline-derived CDR1 and CDR2 are SGHAT and FQDESV (reference sequence). V lost 5 bases to trimming and J lost 5 bases; unmatched junction nucleotides: 7. CDR3 length equals 15 residues. The CDR3: CASSGQGAAGETQYF. The DNA of the CDR3 is TGTGCCAGCAGCGGACAGGGGGCGGCAGGGGAGACCCAGTACTTC.

The chain uses TRBV4-1 and TRBJ1-4; D remains ambiguous. CDR1 is MGHRA and CDR2 is YSYEKL in the germline V gene. The length of the CDR3 is 18 residues. Trimming stripped 1 base from V and 8 bases from J, with 23 bases between. The CDR3 here is CASSQATILFPILEKLFF. The CDR3 region has the DNA TGCGCCAGCAGCCAAGCAACTATCTTATTCCCCATTTTGGAAAAACTGTTTTTT.